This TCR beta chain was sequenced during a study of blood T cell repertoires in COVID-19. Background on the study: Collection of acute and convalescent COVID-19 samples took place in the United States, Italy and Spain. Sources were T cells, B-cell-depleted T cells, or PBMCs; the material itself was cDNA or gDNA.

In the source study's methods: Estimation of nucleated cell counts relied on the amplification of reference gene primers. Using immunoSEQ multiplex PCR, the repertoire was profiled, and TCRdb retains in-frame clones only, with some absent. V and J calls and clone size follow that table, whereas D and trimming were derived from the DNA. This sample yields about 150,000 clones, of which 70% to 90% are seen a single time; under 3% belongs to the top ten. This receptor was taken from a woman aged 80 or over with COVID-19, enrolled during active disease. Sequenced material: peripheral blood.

This CDR3 reads CASSGLYEHNEQFF. DNA of the CDR3: TGTGCCAGCAGCGGACTATATGAACACAATGAGCAGTTCTTC. The J gene is TRBJ2-1, the V gene TRBV9; D possibly corresponds to TRBD2 (5 bases). There are 14 residues in the CDR3. V was cut by 3 bases and J by 5 bases, with 12 bases left in between. Looked up from germline, CDR1 is SGDLS and CDR2 is YYNGEE.